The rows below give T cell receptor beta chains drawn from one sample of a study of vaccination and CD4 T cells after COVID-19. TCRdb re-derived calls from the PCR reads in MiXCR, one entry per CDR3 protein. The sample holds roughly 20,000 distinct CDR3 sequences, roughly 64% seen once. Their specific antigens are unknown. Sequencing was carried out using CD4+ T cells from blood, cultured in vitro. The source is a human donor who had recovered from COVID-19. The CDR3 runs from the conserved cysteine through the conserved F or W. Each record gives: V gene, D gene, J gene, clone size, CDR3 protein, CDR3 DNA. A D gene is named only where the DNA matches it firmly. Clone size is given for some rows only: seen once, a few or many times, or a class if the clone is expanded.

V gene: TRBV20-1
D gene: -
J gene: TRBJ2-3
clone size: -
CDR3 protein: CSARESGDTQYF
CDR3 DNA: TGCAGTGCTAGAGAGAGTGGAGATACGCAGTATTTT

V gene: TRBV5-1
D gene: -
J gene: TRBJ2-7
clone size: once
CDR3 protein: CASSLETEQYF
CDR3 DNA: TGCGCCAGCAGCTTGGAGACCGAGCAGTACTTC

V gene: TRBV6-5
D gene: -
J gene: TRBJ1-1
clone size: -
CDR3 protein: CASSYRSKNTEAFF
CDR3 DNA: TGTGCCAGCAGTTACCGTTCAAAGAACACTGAAGCTTTCTTT

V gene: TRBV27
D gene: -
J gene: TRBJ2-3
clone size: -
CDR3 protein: CASSYGIGVEVTDTQYF
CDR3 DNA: TGTGCCAGCAGTTATGGGATTGGGGTGGAAGTCACAGATACGCAGTATTTT

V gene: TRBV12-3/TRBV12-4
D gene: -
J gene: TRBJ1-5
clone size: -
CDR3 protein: CASSFINQPQHF
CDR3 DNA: TGTGCCAGCAGTTTTATTAATCAGCCCCAGCATTTT

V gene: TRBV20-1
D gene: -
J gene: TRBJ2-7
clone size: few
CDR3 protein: CSARGEIAYEQYF
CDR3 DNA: TGCAGTGCTAGGGGGGAGATTGCATACGAGCAGTACTTC

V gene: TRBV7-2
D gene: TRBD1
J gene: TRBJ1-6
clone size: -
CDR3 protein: CASSPQGDGSPLHF
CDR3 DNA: TGTGCCAGCAGCCCACAGGGGGATGGTTCACCCCTCCACTTT

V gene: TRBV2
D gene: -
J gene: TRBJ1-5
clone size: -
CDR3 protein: CASSESYSNQPQHF
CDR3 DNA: TGTGCCAGCAGTGAGAGCTATAGCAATCAGCCCCAGCATTTT

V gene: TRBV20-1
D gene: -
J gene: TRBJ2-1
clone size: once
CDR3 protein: CSAPTYNEQFF
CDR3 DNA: TGCAGTGCACCGACCTACAATGAGCAGTTCTTC

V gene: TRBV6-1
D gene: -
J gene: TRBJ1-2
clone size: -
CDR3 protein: CAAGEEKANYGYTF
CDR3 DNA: TGTGCCGCGGGGGAGGAGAAAGCTAACTATGGCTACACCTTC

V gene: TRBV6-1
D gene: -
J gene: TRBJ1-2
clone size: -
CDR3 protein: CASKRRGPADGYTF
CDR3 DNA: TGTGCCAGCAAGCGACGAGGGCCCGCTGATGGCTACACCTTC

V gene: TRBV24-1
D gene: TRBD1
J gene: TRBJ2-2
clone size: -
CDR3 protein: CATSVDRAFANTGELFF
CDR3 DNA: TGTGCCACCAGTGTGGACAGGGCTTTTGCGAACACCGGGGAGCTGTTTTTT

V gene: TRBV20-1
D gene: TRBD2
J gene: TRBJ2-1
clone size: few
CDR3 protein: CSARDLGTSGGYNEQFF
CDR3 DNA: TGCAGTGCTAGAGACCTTGGGACTAGCGGGGGCTACAATGAGCAGTTCTTC